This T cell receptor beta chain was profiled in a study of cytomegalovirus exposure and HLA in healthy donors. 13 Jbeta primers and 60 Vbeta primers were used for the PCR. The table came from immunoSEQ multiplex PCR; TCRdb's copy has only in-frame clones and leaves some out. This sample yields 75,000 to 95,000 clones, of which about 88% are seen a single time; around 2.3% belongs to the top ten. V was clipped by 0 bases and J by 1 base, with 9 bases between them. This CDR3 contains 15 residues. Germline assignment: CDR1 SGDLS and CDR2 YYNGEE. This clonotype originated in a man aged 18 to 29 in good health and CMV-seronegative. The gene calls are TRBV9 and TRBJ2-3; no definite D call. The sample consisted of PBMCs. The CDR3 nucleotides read TGTGCCAGCAGCGTAGAAGCGTTACGCACAGATACGCAGTATTTT. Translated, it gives CASSVEALRTDTQYF. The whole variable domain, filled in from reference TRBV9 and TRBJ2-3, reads DSGVTQTPKHLITATGQRVTLRCSPRSGDLSVYWYQQSLDQGLQFLIQYYNGEERAKGNILERFSAQQFPDLHSELNLSSLELGDSALYFCASSVEALRTDTQYFGPGTRLTVL.